This TCR beta chain was found in a study of shared clonotypes between healthy human individuals. Across the whole study: A couple of female and a few male donors aged 18 to 49 were enrolled.

The junction had 9 bases not matched to a gene; V was cut back by 5 bases and J by 2 bases. The germline V gene encodes CDR1 SEHNR and CDR2 FQNEAQ (reference sequence). The CDR3 contains 16 residues. How the authors handled the data: Filtering differed, since immunoSEQ gave only junction sequences and no quality scores. Sequencing used immunoSEQ multiplex PCR; TCRdb keeps in-frame clones, though not all of them. V and J calls and clone size follow that table, whereas D and trimming were derived from the DNA. The sample includes 2 million to 2.5 million clones, approximately 95% of them seen just once. The naive CD8 subset, CD45RO-negative cells positively selected for CCR7, excluded terminally differentiated effector memory CD45RA+ cells. Concerning this clone: Its antigen is still unknown.

Study-wide results and caveats: Sharing across four donors was highest in naive CD4 (roughly 5%) and lowest in memory CD8 (about 0.4%). Relative to memory subsets, naive subsets generally showed larger estimated richness.

The V call is TRBV7-9, the J call TRBJ2-5; the match to TRBD1 covers 9 bases. This sequence was found in a man aged 18-30 years in good health. The specimen was naive CD8+ T cells sorted from blood. The CDR3 protein is CASSNRDRDTQETQYF. The CDR3 DNA is TGTGCCAGCAGCAATAGGGACAGGGACACTCAAGAGACCCAGTACTTC.